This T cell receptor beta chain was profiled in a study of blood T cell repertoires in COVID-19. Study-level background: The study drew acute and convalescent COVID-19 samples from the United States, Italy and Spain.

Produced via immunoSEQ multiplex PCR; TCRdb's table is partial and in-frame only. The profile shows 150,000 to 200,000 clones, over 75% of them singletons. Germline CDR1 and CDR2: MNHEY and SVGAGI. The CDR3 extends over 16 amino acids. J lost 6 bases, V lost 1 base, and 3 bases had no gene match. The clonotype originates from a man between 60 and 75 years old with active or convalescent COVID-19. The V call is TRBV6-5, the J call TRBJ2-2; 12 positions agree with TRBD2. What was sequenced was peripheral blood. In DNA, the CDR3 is TGTGCCAGCAGTTACTTCGGACTAGCGGGATCCGGGGAGCTGTTTTTT. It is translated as CASSYFGLAGSGELFF.